This T cell receptor beta chain stems from a study of shared clonotypes between healthy human individuals. Study-wide background: The people who gave samples were two women and a few men aged 18 to 49. The study used three CD4 naive, three CD4 memory, two CD8 naive and one CD8 memory plate per donor. Study-level results: The sharing of 4% to 5.5% of naive CD4 clonotypes was seen across several donors.

CD4+ cells were split into CD45RA+ naive and CD45RA-negative memory subsets. CDR1 is MNHEY and CDR2 is SVGAGI in the germline V gene. The CDR3 contains 13 residues. Between the trimmed V and J ends, which lost 0 bases and 8 bases, there was a span of 8 bases. Produced via immunoSEQ multiplex PCR; TCRdb's table is partial and in-frame only. The repertoire has just over 2,000,000 clones, roughly 94% of them found once; the top ten carry roughly 0.13%. Concerning this clone: Its target is unknown.

This receptor was identified in a man aged 18 to 35 in good health. Input material: naive CD4+ T cells sorted from blood. Subset denoted: CD45RA+ positively selected. This chain uses TRBV6-5 with TRBJ2-1; a possible D gene is TRBD2 (5 bases). The CDR3 sequence is CASSYSSGYEQFF. In DNA, the CDR3 is TGTGCCAGCAGTTACTCGTCGGGATATGAGCAGTTCTTC.